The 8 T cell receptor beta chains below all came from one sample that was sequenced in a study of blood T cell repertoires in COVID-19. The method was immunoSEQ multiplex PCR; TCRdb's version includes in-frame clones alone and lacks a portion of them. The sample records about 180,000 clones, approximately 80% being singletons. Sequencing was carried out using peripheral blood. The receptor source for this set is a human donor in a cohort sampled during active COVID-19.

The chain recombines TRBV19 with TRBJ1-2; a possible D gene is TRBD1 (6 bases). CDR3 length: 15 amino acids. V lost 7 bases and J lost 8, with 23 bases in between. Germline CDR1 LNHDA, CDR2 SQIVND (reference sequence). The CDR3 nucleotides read TGTGCCAGTACCATAAAAGGGGGGGCCATGAGCGGCTACACCTTC. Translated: CASTIKGGAMSGYTF.

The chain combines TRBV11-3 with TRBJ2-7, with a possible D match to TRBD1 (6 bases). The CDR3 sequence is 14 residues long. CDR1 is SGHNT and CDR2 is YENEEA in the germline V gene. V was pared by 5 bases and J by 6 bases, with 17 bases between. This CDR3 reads CASSPRGEGGEQYF. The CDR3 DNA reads TGTGCCAGCAGCCCTCGAGGGGAAGGGGGCGAGCAGTACTTC.

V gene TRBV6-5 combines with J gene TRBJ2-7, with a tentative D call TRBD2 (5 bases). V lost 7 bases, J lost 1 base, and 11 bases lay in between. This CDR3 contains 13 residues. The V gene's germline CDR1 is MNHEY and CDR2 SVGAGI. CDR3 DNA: TGTGCCAGCATCCGGGATCTTTCCTACGAGCAGTACTTC. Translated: CASIRDLSYEQYF.

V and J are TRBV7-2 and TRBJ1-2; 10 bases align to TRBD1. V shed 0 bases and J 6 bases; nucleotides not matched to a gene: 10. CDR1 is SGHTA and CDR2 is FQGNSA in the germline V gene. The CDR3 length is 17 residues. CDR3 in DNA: TGTGCCAGCAGCTTAGCGCCACAGACAGGGGGCGGACATGGCTACACCTTC. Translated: CASSLAPQTGGGHGYTF. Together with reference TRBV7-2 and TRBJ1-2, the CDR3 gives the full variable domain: GAGVSQSPSNKVTEKGKDVELRCDPISGHTALYWYRQSLGQGLEFLIYFQGNSAPDKSGLPSDRFSAERTGGSVSTLTIQRTQQEDSAVYLCASSLAPQTGGGHGYTFGSGTRLTVV.

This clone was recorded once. The CDR3 protein is CASSRSTGYAFF. In DNA form, the CDR3 reads TGTGCCAGCAGCCGAAGTACGGGTTATGCTTTCTTT. V is TRBV11-2 and J is TRBJ1-1; D is undetermined. Trimming pared 5 bases from V and 11 bases from J, leaving 15 bases between. Germline CDR1 reads SGHAT; CDR2 reads FQNNGV. The CDR3 runs 12 residues. Drawing the rest from reference TRBV11-2 and TRBJ1-1, the complete variable domain is EAGVAQSPRYKIIEKRQSVAFWCNPISGHATLYWYQQILGQGPKLLIQFQNNGVVDDSQLPKDRFSAERLKGVDSTLKIQPAKLEDSAVYLCASSRSTGYAFFGQGTRLTVV.

The CDR3 spells CASSLQGSRNTIYF. The DNA of the CDR3 is TGTGCCAGCAGCTTACAGGGCTCAAGAAACACCATATATTTT. The rearrangement joins TRBV5-4 to TRBJ1-3, with a tentative D call TRBD1 (6 bases). Germline V gene sequence: CDR1 SGHNT, CDR2 YYREEE (reference sequence). The germline V and J ends were trimmed by 2 bases and 5 bases, with 11 bases remaining between them. There are 14 residues in the CDR3. The variable domain in full, with the rest retrieved from reference TRBV5-4 and TRBJ1-3, is ETGVTQSPTHLIKTRGQQVTLRCSSQSGHNTVSWYQQALGQGPQFIFQYYREEENGRGNFPPRFSGLQFPNYSSELNVNALELDDSALYLCASSLQGSRNTIYFGEGSWLTVV.

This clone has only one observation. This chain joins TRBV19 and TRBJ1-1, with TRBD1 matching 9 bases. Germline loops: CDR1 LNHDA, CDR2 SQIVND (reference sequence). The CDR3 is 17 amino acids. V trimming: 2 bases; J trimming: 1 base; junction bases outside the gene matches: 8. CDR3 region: CASSIRDRADGNTEAFF. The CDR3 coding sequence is TGTGCCAGTAGTATACGGGACAGGGCCGATGGGAACACTGAAGCTTTCTTT.

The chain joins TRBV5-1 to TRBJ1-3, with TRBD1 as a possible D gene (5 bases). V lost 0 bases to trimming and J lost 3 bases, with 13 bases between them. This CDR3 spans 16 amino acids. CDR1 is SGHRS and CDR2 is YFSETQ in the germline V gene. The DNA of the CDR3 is TGCGCCAGCAGCTTGGCCCCAGGGAGGGATGGAAACACCATATATTTT. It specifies CASSLAPGRDGNTIYF.